This T cell receptor (beta chain) was retrieved from a study of early T cells in non-severe SARS-CoV-2 infection. This clonotype was found many times. TCRdb fed the 5' RACE reads into MiXCR, producing one record per CDR3 protein. The data contain over 50,000 distinct CDR3 sequences, more than 9% of them seen just once; the ten biggest clones take up 1.2%. Per germline, CDR1 SNHLY and CDR2 FYNNEI. The junction had 3 bases not matched to a gene; V was cut back by 4 bases and J by 0 bases. The CDR3 has 14 amino acids. The chain carries TRBV2 and TRBJ2-7; 7 bases line up with TRBD2. The sample taken for sequencing was whole blood. This TCR was sampled from an adult who was a healthcare worker with PCR-confirmed SARS-CoV-2 infection or an uninfected control (not recorded which). The CDR3 loop is CASSGASGSYEQYV. The CDR3 coding sequence is TGTGCCAGCAGTGGGGCTAGCGGCTCCTACGAGCAGTACGTC.